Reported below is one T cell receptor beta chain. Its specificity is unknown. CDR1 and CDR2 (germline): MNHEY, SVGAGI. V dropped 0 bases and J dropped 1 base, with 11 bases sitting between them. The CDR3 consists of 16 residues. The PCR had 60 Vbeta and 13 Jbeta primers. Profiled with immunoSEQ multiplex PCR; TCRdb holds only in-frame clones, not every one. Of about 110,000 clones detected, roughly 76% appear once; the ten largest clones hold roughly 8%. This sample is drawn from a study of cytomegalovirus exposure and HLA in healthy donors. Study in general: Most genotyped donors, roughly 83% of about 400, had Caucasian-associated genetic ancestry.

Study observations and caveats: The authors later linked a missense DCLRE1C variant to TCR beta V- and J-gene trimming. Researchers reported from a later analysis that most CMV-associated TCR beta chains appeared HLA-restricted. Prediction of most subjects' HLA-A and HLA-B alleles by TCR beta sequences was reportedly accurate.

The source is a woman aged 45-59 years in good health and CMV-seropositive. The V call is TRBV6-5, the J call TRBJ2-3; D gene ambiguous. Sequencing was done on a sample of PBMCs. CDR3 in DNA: TGTGCCAGCAGTTACTCGATTCCTATAGGCACAGATACGCAGTATTTT. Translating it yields CASSYSIPIGTDTQYF.